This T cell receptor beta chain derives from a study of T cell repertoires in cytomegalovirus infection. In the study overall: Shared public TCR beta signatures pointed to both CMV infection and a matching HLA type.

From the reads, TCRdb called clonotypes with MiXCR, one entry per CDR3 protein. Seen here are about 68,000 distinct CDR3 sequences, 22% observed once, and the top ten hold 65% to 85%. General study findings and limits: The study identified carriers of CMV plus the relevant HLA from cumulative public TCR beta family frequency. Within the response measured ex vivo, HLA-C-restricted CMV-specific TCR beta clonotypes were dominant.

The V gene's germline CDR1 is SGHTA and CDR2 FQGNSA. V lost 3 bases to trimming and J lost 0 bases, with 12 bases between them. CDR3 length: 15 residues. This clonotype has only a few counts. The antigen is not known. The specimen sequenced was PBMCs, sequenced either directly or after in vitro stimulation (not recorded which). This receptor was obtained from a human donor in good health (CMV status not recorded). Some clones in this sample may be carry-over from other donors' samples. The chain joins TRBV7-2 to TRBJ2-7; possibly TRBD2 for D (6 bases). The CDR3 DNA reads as TGTGCCAGCAGCTTGGCGGGACCCCCCTCCTACGAGCAGTACTTC. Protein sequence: CASSLAGPPSYEQYF.